The clone carrying this TCR beta chain has only one observation. The antigen is not known. This specimen comes from a study of cytomegalovirus exposure and HLA in healthy donors. Study-level points and caveats: Later on, an analysis tied over 15,000 TCR beta sequences to HLA alleles at 0.05 false discovery rate.

Germline V gene data show CDR1 as ENHRY and CDR2 as SYGVKD. The CDR3 runs 14 residues. Trimming pared 7 bases from V and 3 bases from J, leaving 13 bases between. With 60 Vbeta and 13 Jbeta primers, the PCR was carried out. TCRdb's copy holds only in-frame clones and misses some; the assay was immunoSEQ multiplex PCR. This sample has some 160,000 clones, with approximately 80% found just once. Each donor was nominally healthy when sampled (though unrecorded immune exposures were likely). The chain is built from TRBV10-3 and TRBJ1-5; perhaps TRBD1 as D (5 bases). This clonotype originated in a boy aged 2-15 years in good health and CMV-seronegative. Sequencing was done on a sample of PBMCs. Here the CDR3 DNA reads TGTGCCATCATACGGGGGGGGGTCAATCAGCCCCAGCATTTT. Protein: CAIIRGGVNQPQHF.